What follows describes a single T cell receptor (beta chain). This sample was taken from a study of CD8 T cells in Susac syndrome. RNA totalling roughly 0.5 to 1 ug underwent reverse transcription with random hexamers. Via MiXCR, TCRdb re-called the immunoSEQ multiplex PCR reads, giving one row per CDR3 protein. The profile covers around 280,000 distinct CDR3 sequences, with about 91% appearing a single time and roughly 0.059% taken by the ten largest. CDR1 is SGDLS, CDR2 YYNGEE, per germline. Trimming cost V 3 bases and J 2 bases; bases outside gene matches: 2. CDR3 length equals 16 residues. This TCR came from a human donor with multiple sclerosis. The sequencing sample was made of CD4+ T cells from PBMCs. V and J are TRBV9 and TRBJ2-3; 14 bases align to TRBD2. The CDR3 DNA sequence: TGTGCCAGCAGCGAGACTAGCGGGAGGGACACAGATACGCAGTATTTT. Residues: CASSETSGRDTDTQYF.